Sequencing of this T cell receptor (beta chain) was carried out in a study of blood T cell repertoires in COVID-19. About the study: The samples span acute and convalescent COVID-19 from the United States, Italy and Spain. T cells, B-cell-depleted T cells, or PBMCs provided the cDNA or gDNA that served as material.

Participants' reported clinical history set cohort assignment. As originally analysed: How many nucleated cells were present was estimated from reference gene primer amplification. Clones were read by immunoSEQ multiplex PCR, and TCRdb kept only the in-frame ones, dropping some. Clone size and V and J calls were adopted from that table, with D and trimming inferred from the DNA. The sample gives 150,000 to 200,000 clones, approximately 80% of which show up once; more than 9.5% is in the top ten. Germline CDR1 reads MNHEY; CDR2 reads SVGAGI. V was pared by 2 bases and J by 3 bases, with 8 bases between. This CDR3 spans 13 amino acids.

Sequencing input: PBMCs or T cells enriched from blood (not recorded which). J is TRBJ2-7 and V is TRBV6-5, with TRBD1 as a possible D gene (6 bases). This clonotype originated in a man aged 50 to 59 who had recovered from COVID-19. DNA of the CDR3: TGTGCCAGCAGTTACGCACAGGGCTACGAGCAGTACTTC. The encoded protein is CASSYAQGYEQYF.